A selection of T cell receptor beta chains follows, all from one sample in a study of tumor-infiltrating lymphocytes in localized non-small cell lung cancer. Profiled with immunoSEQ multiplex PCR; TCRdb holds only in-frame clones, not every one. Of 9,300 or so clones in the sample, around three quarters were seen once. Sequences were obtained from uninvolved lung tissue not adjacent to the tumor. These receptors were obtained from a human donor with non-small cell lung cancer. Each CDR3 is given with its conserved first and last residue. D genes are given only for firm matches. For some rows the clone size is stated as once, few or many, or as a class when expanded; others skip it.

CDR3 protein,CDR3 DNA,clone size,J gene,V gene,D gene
CASSPANYEQYF,TGTGCCAGCAGCCCGGCGAACTACGAGCAGTACTTC,-,TRBJ2-7,TRBV14,-
CASSLAGTSRSEQYF,TGTGCCAGCAGCTTAGCGGGGACCTCCCGCTCCGAGCAGTACTTC,once,TRBJ2-7,TRBV7-8,-
CASSLFVRELFF,TGTGCCAGCAGCTTATTCGTTAGGGAGCTGTTTTTT,-,TRBJ2-2,TRBV11-3,-
CASSLGLAGDTQYF,TGTGCCAGCAGCTTAGGGCTAGCGGGAGATACGCAGTATTTT,-,TRBJ2-3,TRBV7-2,TRBD2
CAINSVANTEAFF,TGTGCCATCAATAGCGTAGCGAACACTGAAGCTTTCTTT,-,TRBJ1-1,TRBV10-3,-
CASSPAKNIQYF,TGTGCCAGCAGCCCAGCCAAAAACATTCAGTACTTC,-,TRBJ2-4,TRBV4-2,-
CASSSQPDREETQYF,TGTGCCAGCAGCTCCCAACCGGACAGAGAAGAGACCCAGTACTTC,-,TRBJ2-5,TRBV7-6,-
CASSPGDRGYDYGYTF,TGTGCCAGCAGTCCAGGGGACAGGGGGTATGACTATGGCTACACCTTC,-,TRBJ1-2,TRBV28,TRBD1
CASSPMTDRNYGYTF,TGTGCCAGCAGCCCGATGACAGATCGTAACTATGGCTACACCTTC,-,TRBJ1-2,TRBV7-2,-
CATRPRIEDTEAFF,TGTGCCACCAGACCAAGGATAGAAGACACTGAAGCTTTCTTT,few,TRBJ1-1,TRBV15,-
CASSVDYGYTF,TGTGCCAGCAGTGTGGATTATGGCTACACCTTC,-,TRBJ1-2,TRBV28,-
CASSLSHNEQFF,TGTGCCAGCAGCTTATCCCACAATGAGCAGTTCTTC,-,TRBJ2-1,TRBV7-9,-
CASSIPSRGTDTQYF,TGTGCCAGTAGTATTCCTAGCAGGGGCACAGATACGCAGTATTTT,-,TRBJ2-3,TRBV19,-
CASSRTSGSAEQYF,TGTGCCAGTAGTCGGACTAGCGGGTCCGCCGAGCAGTACTTC,-,TRBJ2-7,TRBV19,TRBD2
CASSTSRWAYEQYF,TGTGCCAGCAGCACCTCCAGGTGGGCCTACGAGCAGTACTTC,once,TRBJ2-7,TRBV6-5,-
CAWKGTSSYEQYF,TGTGCCTGGAAAGGGACTTCCTCCTACGAGCAGTACTTC,-,TRBJ2-7,TRBV30,-
CAIFAGTGGYEQYF,TGTGCCATCTTTGCCGGGACAGGGGGCTACGAGCAGTACTTC,-,TRBJ2-7,TRBV10-3,TRBD1
CAWKTAPSEYRETQYF,TGTGCCTGGAAGACAGCCCCCTCGGAATATCGGGAGACCCAGTACTTC,-,TRBJ2-5,TRBV30,-
CASSETGPPYEQYF,TGTGCCAGCAGTGAAACGGGACCGCCCTACGAGCAGTACTTC,-,TRBJ2-7,TRBV6-1,-
CASLSGPGANVLTF,TGTGCCAGCCTCTCGGGGCCTGGGGCCAACGTCCTGACTTTC,once,TRBJ2-6,TRBV28,-
CASSPGQEASYEQYF,TGTGCCAGCTCACCGGGACAGGAAGCCTCCTACGAGCAGTACTTC,-,TRBJ2-7,TRBV18,TRBD1
CASSNQGLSAFF,TGTGCCAGCAGCAATCAGGGATTATCAGCTTTCTTT,-,TRBJ1-1,TRBV5-4,-
CASSQSQTGGTDTQYF,TGTGCCAGCAGCCAATCCCAAACGGGAGGCACAGATACGCAGTATTTT,-,TRBJ2-3,TRBV16,-
CASYADTQYF,TGTGCCAGCTACGCAGATACGCAGTATTTT,-,TRBJ2-3,TRBV6-1,-
CASSLAGGGDTQYF,TGTGCCAGTTCACTAGCGGGAGGTGGAGATACGCAGTATTTT,large,TRBJ2-3,TRBV19,TRBD2
CASSFVEGLEFSGEQYF,TGTGCCAGCAGCTTTGTGGAGGGACTAGAATTTTCCGGCGAGCAGTACTTC,few,TRBJ2-7,TRBV2,TRBD2
CASSDSEQFF,TGTGCCAGCAGTGACAGTGAGCAGTTCTTC,-,TRBJ2-1,TRBV25-1,-
CASSPGGRWPGYTF,TGTGCCAGCAGTCCCGGTGGGAGGTGGCCAGGCTACACCTTC,once,TRBJ1-2,TRBV28,-
CASSLRVTGGRGELFF,TGTGCCAGCAGCTTAAGGGTCACAGGGGGCCGCGGGGAACTGTTTTTT,-,TRBJ1-4,TRBV11-2,TRBD1
CASSDPYEQYF,TGTGCCAGCAGTGACCCCTACGAGCAGTACTTC,-,TRBJ2-7,TRBV28,-
CARTGGPNGPQHF,TGTGCCAGGACAGGGGGCCCCAATGGGCCCCAGCATTTT,-,TRBJ1-5,TRBV19,TRBD1
CASSLMGLQGNQPQHF,TGTGCCAGCAGCTTGATGGGGCTGCAGGGAAATCAGCCCCAGCATTTT,-,TRBJ1-5,TRBV5-5,-
CASSSGLTLSGANVLTF,TGTGCCAGCAGCTCCGGACTAACCCTCTCTGGGGCCAACGTCCTGACTTTC,-,TRBJ2-6,TRBV11-2,-
CASSVGLAGVNEQFF,TGTGCCAGCAGCGTAGGGCTAGCGGGAGTCAATGAGCAGTTCTTC,-,TRBJ2-1,TRBV9,TRBD2
CASSRRDDPGYTF,TGTGCCAGTAGTAGGAGGGATGATCCTGGCTACACCTTC,-,TRBJ1-2,TRBV19,-
CASSADLAVGGITGELFF,TGCGCCAGCAGTGCAGACTTAGCGGTCGGAGGTATCACCGGGGAGCTGTTTTTT,-,TRBJ2-2,TRBV10-1,-
CASSASGGGTQYF,TGTGCCAGCAGTGCTAGCGGGGGGGGGACCCAGTACTTC,few,TRBJ2-5,TRBV2,TRBD2
CASSRGGREQYF,TGTGCCAGCAGCCGCGGTGGACGCGAGCAGTACTTC,-,TRBJ2-7,TRBV7-9,-
CASSEAWLTGGPFTIYEQYF,TGTGCCAGCAGTGAGGCCTGGTTAACGGGAGGGCCTTTCACTATCTACGAGCAGTACTTC,medium-sized,TRBJ2-7,TRBV6-4,TRBD2
CAGGGQSSGNTIYF,TGTGCCGGAGGGGGCCAGTCCTCTGGAAACACCATATATTTT,few,TRBJ1-3,TRBV30,TRBD1
CASQPVGVRGYTF,TGTGCCAGCCAACCCGTGGGGGTTCGTGGCTACACCTTC,-,TRBJ1-2,TRBV6-1,-
CASSNRGPLSGQFF,TGTGCCAGCAGCAACAGGGGGCCCCTTAGTGGGCAGTTCTTC,-,TRBJ2-1,TRBV6-5,TRBD1
CATQTGTGETGELFF,TGTGCCACTCAAACCGGGACAGGGGAAACCGGGGAGCTGTTTTTT,-,TRBJ2-2,TRBV28,TRBD1
CASSAGKSGANVLTF,TGTGCCAGCAGTGCCGGGAAATCTGGGGCCAACGTCCTGACTTTC,-,TRBJ2-6,TRBV6-4,-
CASSRTSGYNEQFF,TGTGCCAGCAGTCGGACTAGCGGCTACAATGAGCAGTTCTTC,-,TRBJ2-1,TRBV2,TRBD2
CASSFPLQGERVTDTQYF,TGTGCCAGCAGTTTCCCACTTCAGGGTGAGAGGGTCACAGATACGCAGTATTTT,-,TRBJ2-3,TRBV28,-
CASSNYDRTNYGYTF,TGTGCCAGCAGCAACTACGACAGGACTAACTATGGCTACACCTTC,-,TRBJ1-2,TRBV5-6,-
CASSLGDNTDTQYF,TGCGCCAGCAGCTTGGGGGACAACACAGATACGCAGTATTTT,-,TRBJ2-3,TRBV5-1,-